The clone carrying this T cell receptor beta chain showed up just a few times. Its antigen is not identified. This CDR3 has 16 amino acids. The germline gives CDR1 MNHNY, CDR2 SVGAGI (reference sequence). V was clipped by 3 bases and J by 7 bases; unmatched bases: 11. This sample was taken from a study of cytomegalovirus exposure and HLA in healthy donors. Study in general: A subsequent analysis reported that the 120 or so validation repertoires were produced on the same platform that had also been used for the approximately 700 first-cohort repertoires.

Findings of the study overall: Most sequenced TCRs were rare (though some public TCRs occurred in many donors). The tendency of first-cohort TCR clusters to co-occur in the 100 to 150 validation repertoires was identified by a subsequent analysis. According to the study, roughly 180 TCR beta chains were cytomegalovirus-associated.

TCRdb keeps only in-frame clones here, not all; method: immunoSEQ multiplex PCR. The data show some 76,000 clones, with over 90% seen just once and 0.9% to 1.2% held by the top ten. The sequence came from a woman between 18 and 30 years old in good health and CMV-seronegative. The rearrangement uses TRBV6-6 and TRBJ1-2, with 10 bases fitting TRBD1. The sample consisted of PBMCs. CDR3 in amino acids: CASSYPGGQGRPGYTF. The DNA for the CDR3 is TGTGCCAGCAGTTATCCTGGGGGACAGGGGCGACCTGGCTACACCTTC.